This TCR beta chain was profiled in a study of shared clonotypes between healthy human individuals. Study background: Serving as donors were a couple of women and a few men, whose ages spanned 18 to 49.

Authors' data handling: Because ImmunoSEQ provided only junction sequences with no quality scores, the filtering differed. Produced via immunoSEQ multiplex PCR; TCRdb's table is partial and in-frame only. V and J calls and clone size follow that table, whereas D and trimming were derived from the DNA. The sample holds about 100,000 clones, approximately 51% seen once. V gave up 2 bases and J gave up 0 bases, with 9 bases separating them. From germline, CDR1 is SGHDT and CDR2 YYEEEE. The CDR3 contains 15 residues. This chain links TRBV5-6 with TRBJ1-5; D unclear. The clonotype originates from a middle-aged woman in good health. Some clones in this sample may be carry-over from other donors' samples. The specimen sequenced was PBMCs. The CDR3 protein is CASSFRPYSNQPQHF. The CDR3, as DNA: TGTGCCAGCAGCTTCCGGCCTTATAGCAATCAGCCCCAGCATTTT.